Below are 11 T cell receptor beta chains sequenced from a single sample in a study of T cells in localized non-small cell lung cancer. Libraries were prepared by immunoSEQ multiplex PCR; TCRdb keeps only in-frame clonotypes and omits some of them. Among around 96,000 clones, about nine tenths were seen once, and the ten largest hold over 4%. This material consisted of PBMCs, taken before any cancer treatment. Receptors were obtained from a woman aged 35-75 years with stage II squamous cell lung carcinoma.

This sequence joins TRBV28 and TRBJ1-6; TRBD1 matches at 7 bases. Unmatched junction bases numbered 15, after V lost 7 bases and J lost 9 bases. There are 16 residues in the CDR3. Per germline, CDR1 MDHEN and CDR2 SYDVKM. The CDR3 DNA sequence: TGTGCCAGCAATGTTGAAGGGGGCGTACGTAGTTCACCCCTCCACTTT. Translation: CASNVEGGVRSSPLHF.

The genes are TRBV5-1 and TRBJ1-1; D call uncertain. There are 16 residues in the CDR3. Trimming cost V 0 bases and J 0 bases, with 12 bases left between them. Germline CDR1 is SGHRS and CDR2 is YFSETQ. CDR3 sequence reads: CASSLESLQMNTEAFF. CDR3 sequence (DNA): TGCGCCAGCAGCTTGGAGTCACTACAGATGAACACTGAAGCTTTCTTT.

The chain employs TRBV5-6 and TRBJ1-1; D may be TRBD1 (5 bases). This CDR3 spans 15 amino acids. Germline CDR1 is SGHDT and CDR2 is YYEEEE. The V gene lost 6 bases and the J gene lost 0 bases, with 15 bases spanning the gap. CDR3 region: CASTPRGNLNTEAFF. The CDR3 coding sequence is TGTGCCAGCACCCCCCGGGGCAACTTGAACACTGAAGCTTTCTTT.

The J gene is TRBJ1-5, the V gene TRBV6-1, with D perhaps TRBD1 (6 bases). The ends were cut back, 8 bases at V and 5 bases at J, with 19 bases in the middle. The CDR3 covers 15 residues. CDR1 is MNHNS, CDR2 SASEGT, per germline. CDR3 sequence (DNA): TGTGCCAGCCGGAGTCGGACAGCGGTCGATCAGCCCCAGCATTTT. Protein product: CASRSRTAVDQPQHF.

The chain couples TRBV27 to TRBJ2-1; 8 bases map to TRBD1. Germline loops: CDR1 MNHEY, CDR2 SMNVEV (reference sequence). V trimming: 2 bases; J trimming: 8 bases; junction bases outside the gene matches: 8. CDR3 length: 15 residues. CDR3 region: CASSLGDRGVDEQFF. CDR3 nucleotide sequence: TGTGCCAGCAGTTTAGGAGACAGGGGTGTGGATGAGCAGTTCTTC.

The chain uses TRBV30 and TRBJ1-6, with 10 bases identical to TRBD1. This CDR3 comprises 13 residues. With V trimmed by 1 base and J by 10 bases, 1 base remained unmatched. Germline lookup yields CDR1 GTSNPN and CDR2 SVGIG (reference sequence). Written as DNA, the CDR3 is TGTGCCTGGAGTGGACAGGGGGCCTCACCCCTCCACTTT. Amino acids: CAWSGQGASPLHF.

This rearrangement joins TRBV7-9 to TRBJ2-1; no clear D. Germline loops: CDR1 SEHNR, CDR2 FQNEAQ (reference sequence). V lost 3 bases to trimming and J lost 7 bases, with 19 bases between them. This CDR3 contains 16 residues. The CDR3 DNA follows: TGTGCCAGCAGCTTTAGTCATATTGCAGCACCAAATGAGCAGTTCTTC. Protein product: CASSFSHIAAPNEQFF.

The chain is built from TRBV25-1 and TRBJ2-1, with 7 bases matching TRBD2. Germline trimming cut 0 bases from V and 0 bases from J; bases unmatched to any gene: 5. Germline V gives CDR1 MGHDK, CDR2 SYGVNS. This CDR3 comprises 17 residues. The CDR3, as DNA: TGTGCCAGCAGTGAATATTGGAGCGGGACCTCCTACAATGAGCAGTTCTTC. Translated, it gives CASSEYWSGTSYNEQFF. Together with reference TRBV25-1 and TRBJ2-1, the CDR3 gives the full variable domain: EADIYQTPRYLVIGTGKKITLECSQTMGHDKMYWYQQDPGMELHLIHYSYGVNSTEKGDLSSESTVSRIRTEHFPLTLESARPSHTSQYLCASSEYWSGTSYNEQFFGPGTRLTVL.

This clone was recorded once. This chain uses TRBV19 with TRBJ2-7, with D possibly matching TRBD2 (6 bases). Per the germline V gene, CDR1 is LNHDA and CDR2 is SQIVND (reference sequence). CDR3 size: 15 residues. Trimming removed 5 bases at V and 3 bases at J, with 17 bases between. This CDR3 reads CASSGAGRAFYEQYF. DNA of the CDR3: TGTGCCAGTAGTGGGGCGGGGCGAGCCTTCTACGAGCAGTACTTC.

The chain couples TRBV7-2 to TRBJ1-3, with D hard to call. Germline CDR1 and CDR2: SGHTA and FQGNSA. The CDR3 extends over 16 amino acids. Trimming removed 5 bases at V and 6 bases at J, with 20 bases between. CDR3 amino acids: CASSLSRGGLLNTIYF. For the CDR3, the DNA is TGTGCCAGCAGCCTATCCCGCGGAGGGCTTTTAAACACCATATATTTT. The full variable domain, with the rest looked up from reference TRBV7-2 and TRBJ1-3, is GAGVSQSPSNKVTEKGKDVELRCDPISGHTALYWYRQSLGQGLEFLIYFQGNSAPDKSGLPSDRFSAERTGGSVSTLTIQRTQQEDSAVYLCASSLSRGGLLNTIYFGEGSWLTVV.

The genes are TRBV7-2 and TRBJ1-2; 9 bases fit TRBD1. The germline V gene encodes CDR1 SGHTA and CDR2 FQGNSA. The V segment lost 5 bases and the J segment 5 bases; nucleotides outside the gene matches: 9. CDR3 length equals 15 residues. CDR3 DNA: TGTGCCAGCAGCCGGGACAGGGCTCTAGGGTATGGCTACACCTTC. The encoded protein is CASSRDRALGYGYTF.